This T cell receptor beta chain originates from a study of blood T cell repertoires in COVID-19. Looked up from germline, CDR1 is SGHRS and CDR2 is YFSETQ. The CDR3 loop spans 15 amino acids. The ends lost 3 bases at V and 2 bases at J; junction bases unmatched: 7. Participants spanned ages about 18 to 90 years and resided in some 22 US areas. The study assigned cohorts using participant-reported clinical history. As processed by the authors: Amplification with reference gene primers provided the estimates of nucleated cell counts. Libraries were prepared by immunoSEQ multiplex PCR; TCRdb keeps only in-frame clonotypes and omits some of them. The V and J calls and clone size come from that table; D and trimming were worked out from the DNA. Of roughly 150,000 clones listed, around 80% were seen once; the top ten hold about 8.6%.

The V and J genes are TRBV5-1 and TRBJ2-7, with 8 bases fitting TRBD2. The sequenced sample was PBMCs or T cells enriched from blood (not recorded which). The sequence was collected from a woman between 45 and 60 years old who had recovered from COVID-19. The CDR3 sequence: CASSSQAGAPYEQYF. The CDR3 DNA reads as TGCGCCAGCAGCTCTCAAGCGGGGGCTCCCTACGAGCAGTACTTC.